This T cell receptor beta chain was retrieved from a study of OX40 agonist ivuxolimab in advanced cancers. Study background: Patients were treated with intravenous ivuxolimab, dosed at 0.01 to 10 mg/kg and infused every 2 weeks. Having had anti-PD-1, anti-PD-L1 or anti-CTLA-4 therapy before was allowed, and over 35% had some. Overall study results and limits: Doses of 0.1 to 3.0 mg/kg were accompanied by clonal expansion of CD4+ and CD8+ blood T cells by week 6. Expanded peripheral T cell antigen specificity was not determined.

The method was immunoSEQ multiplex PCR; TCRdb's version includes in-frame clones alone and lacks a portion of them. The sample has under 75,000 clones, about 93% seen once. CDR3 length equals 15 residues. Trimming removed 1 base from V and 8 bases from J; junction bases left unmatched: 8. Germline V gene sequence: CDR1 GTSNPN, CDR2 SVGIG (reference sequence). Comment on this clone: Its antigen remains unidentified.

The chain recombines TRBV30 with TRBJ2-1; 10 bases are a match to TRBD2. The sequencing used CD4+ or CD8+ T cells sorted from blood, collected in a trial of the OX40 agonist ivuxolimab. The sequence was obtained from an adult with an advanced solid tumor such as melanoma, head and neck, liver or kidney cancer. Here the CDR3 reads CAWSGASGSVHEQFF. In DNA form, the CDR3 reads TGTGCCTGGAGTGGGGCTAGCGGGAGTGTCCATGAGCAGTTCTTC. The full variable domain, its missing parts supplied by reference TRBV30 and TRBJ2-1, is SQTIHQWPATLVQPVGSPLSLECTVEGTSNPNLYWYRQAAGRGLQLLFYSVGIGQISSEVPQNLSASRPQDRQFILSSKKLLLSDSGFYLCAWSGASGSVHEQFFGPGTRLTVL.